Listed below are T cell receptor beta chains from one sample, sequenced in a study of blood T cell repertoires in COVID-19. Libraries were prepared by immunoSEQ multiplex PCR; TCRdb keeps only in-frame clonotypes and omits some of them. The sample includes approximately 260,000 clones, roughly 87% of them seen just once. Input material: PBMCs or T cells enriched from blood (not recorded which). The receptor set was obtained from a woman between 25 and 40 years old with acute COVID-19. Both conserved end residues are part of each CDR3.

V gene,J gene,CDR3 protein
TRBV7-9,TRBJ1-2,CASSLVQGEAYGYTF
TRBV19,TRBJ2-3,CASRAKPATTDTQYF
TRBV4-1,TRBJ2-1,CASSQPGTLNEQFF
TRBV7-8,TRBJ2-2,CASSSLAGGRSGELFF
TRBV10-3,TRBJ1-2,CAISGTGGYQGTF
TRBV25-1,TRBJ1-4,CASSEYRTEEAISEKLFF
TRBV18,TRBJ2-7,CASSPGQLYEQYF
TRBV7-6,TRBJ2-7,CASSLDRDRGIDEQYF
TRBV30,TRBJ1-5,CAWNSGTGDQPQHF
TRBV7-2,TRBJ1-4,CASSLVGRLNEKLFF
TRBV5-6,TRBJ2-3,CASSPLLGRTFISTDTQYF
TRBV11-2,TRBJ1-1,CASSLTGNLLGTEAFF
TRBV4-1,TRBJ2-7,CASSQEGGPLYEQYF
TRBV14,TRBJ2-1,CASSQFGLAGSEQFF
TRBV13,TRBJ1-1,CASSTRGDEAFF
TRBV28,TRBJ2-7,CASIRGSYEQYF
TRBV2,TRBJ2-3,CASRPGGPSTDTQYF
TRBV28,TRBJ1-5,CASSLFWTGEVAYSNQPQHF
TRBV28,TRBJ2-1,CASSAHSSSYNEQFF
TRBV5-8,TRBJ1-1,CASSSKMNTEAFF
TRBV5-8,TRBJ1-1,CASSLLYSEAFF
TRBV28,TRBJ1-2,CASHGAIYGYTF
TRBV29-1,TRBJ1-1,CSAHGGAENTEAFF
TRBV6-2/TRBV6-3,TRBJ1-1,CASSYPPGTGSGLNTEAFF
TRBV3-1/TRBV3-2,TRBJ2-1,CASSRTKGGTTYNEQFF
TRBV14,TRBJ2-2,CASSPRRGNGELFF
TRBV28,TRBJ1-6,CASSSQLGSSYNSPLHF
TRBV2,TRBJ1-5,CASSELQENQPQHF
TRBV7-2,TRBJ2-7,CASSLSYQRVSYEQYF
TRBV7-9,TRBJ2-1,CASSSRTSGVLSSYNEQFF
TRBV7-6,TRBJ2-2,CASSLDTGELFF
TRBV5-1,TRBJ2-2,CASSLTQVNTGELFF
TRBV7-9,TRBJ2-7,CASSLTGEWQYF
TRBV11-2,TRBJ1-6,CASSLLGPYNSPLHF
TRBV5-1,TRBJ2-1,CASSQSPSGRYNEQFF
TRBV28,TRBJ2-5,CASSRPGTSRQETQYF
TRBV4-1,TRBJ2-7,CASSQDSGFNPTYEQYF
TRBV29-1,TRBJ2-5,CSLSTRTEQETQYF
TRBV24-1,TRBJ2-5,CATSDPTGFGTQYF
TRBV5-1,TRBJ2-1,CASSLEPGTRVGDEQFF
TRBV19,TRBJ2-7,CASSIRLAGPTYEQYF
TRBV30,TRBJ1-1,CAWSYRSNTEAFF
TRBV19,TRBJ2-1,CASSMTGTTTDEQFF
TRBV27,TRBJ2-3,CAIGKAGGRGPDTQYF
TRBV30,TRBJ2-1,CAWSVQGNEQFF
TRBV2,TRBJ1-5,CASRQGAGQPQHF
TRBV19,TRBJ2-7,CASSRDNYEQYF
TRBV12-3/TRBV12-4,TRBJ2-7,CASSFGQSYEQYF
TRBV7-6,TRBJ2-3,CASSLAGGWSTDTQYF
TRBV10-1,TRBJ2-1,CAIRTSPRYNEQFF
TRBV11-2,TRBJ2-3,CASSLGGFSGADTQYF
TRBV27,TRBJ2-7,CASRSLAFSYEQYF
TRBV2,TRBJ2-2,CASSPGGTGELFF
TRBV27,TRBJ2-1,CASRARGLALDEQFF
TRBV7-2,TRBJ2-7,CASSRNGGDEQYF
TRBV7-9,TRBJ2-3,CASSSTSGATDTQYF
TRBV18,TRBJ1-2,CASSPTGVHYGYTF
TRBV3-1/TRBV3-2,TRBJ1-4,CASSPTAPEKKLFF
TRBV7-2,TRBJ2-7,CASNRGLPLDEQYF
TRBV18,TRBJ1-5,CASSQDRGQPQHF